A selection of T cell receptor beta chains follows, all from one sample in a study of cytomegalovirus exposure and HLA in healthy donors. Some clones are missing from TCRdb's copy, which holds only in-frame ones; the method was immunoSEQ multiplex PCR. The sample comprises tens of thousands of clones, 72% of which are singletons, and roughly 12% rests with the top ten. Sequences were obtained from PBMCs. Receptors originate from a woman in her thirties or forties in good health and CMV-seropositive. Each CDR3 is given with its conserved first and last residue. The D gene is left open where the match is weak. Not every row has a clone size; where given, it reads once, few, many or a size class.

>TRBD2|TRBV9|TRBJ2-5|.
CASSPVRAGDRETQYF
TGTGCCAGCAGCCCCGTCCGGGCGGGGGACCGGGAGACCCAGTACTTC
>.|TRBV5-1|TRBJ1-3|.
CASSLTESGNTIYF
TGCGCCAGCAGCTTGACAGAGTCTGGAAACACCATATATTTT
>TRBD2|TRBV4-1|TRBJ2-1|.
CASSPAPGTSGDNEQFF
TGCGCCAGCAGCCCAGCCCCTGGCACTAGCGGGGACAATGAGCAGTTCTTC
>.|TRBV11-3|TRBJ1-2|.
CASSFGRELYGYTF
TGTGCCAGCAGCTTTGGGAGGGAGCTCTATGGCTACACCTTC
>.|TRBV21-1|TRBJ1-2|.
CASSARTGGDYGYTF
TGTGCCAGCAGCGCCCGGACAGGGGGCGACTATGGCTACACCTTC
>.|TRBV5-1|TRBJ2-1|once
CASSFPQGGGEQFF
TGCGCCAGCAGCTTTCCGCAGGGAGGCGGTGAGCAGTTCTTC
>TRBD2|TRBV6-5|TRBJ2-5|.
CASSYSAGVGETQYF
TGTGCCAGCAGTTACTCGGCGGGGGTGGGGGAGACCCAGTACTTC
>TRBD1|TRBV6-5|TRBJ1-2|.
CASSRRQGAGDGYTF
TGTGCCAGCAGCCGGAGACAGGGGGCAGGAGATGGCTACACCTTC
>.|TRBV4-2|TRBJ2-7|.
CASSQDRGSSYEQYF
TGTGCCAGCAGCCAAGATAGGGGCAGCTCCTACGAGCAGTACTTC
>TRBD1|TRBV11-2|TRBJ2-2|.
CASSSDRVSGELFF
TGTGCCAGCAGCTCGGACAGGGTATCCGGGGAGCTGTTTTTT
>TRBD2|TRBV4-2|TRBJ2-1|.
CASSHEVPGLEGWEQFF
TGTGCCAGCAGCCATGAAGTACCGGGACTAGAGGGTTGGGAGCAGTTCTTC
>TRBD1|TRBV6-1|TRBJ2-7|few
CASRGYRDSYEQYF
TGTGCCAGCAGAGGGTACCGGGACAGCTACGAGCAGTACTTC
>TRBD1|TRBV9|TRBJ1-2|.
CASSPTGGAYGYTF
TGTGCCAGCAGCCCGACAGGGGGCGCCTATGGCTACACCTTC
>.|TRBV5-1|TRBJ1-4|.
CASSPEGGGEKLFF
TGCGCCAGCAGCCCGGAGGGGGGAGGGGAAAAACTGTTTTTT
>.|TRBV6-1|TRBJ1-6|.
CASSKGSYNSPLHF
TGTGCCAGCAGCAAGGGGTCCTATAATTCACCCCTCCACTTT
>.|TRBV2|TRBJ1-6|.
CASKDQDNSPLHF
TGTGCCAGCAAAGACCAGGATAATTCACCCCTCCACTTT
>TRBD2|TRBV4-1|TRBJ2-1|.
CASSRGGLAGTYNEQFF
TGCGCCAGCAGCCGCGGTGGACTAGCGGGGACATACAATGAGCAGTTCTTC
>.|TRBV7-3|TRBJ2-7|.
CASSRGPTGPRDEQYF
TGTGCCAGCAGCCGCGGCCCGACAGGCCCAAGGGACGAGCAGTACTTC
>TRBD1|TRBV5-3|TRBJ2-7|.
CADRDSSYEQYF
TGTGCCGACCGGGACAGCTCCTACGAGCAGTACTTC
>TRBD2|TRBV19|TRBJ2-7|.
CASSIGLAGLYEQYF
TGTGCCAGTAGTATAGGCCTAGCGGGGCTCTACGAGCAGTACTTC
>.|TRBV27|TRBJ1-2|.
CASSNRFNYGYTF
TGTGCCAGCAGTAACAGGTTTAACTATGGCTACACCTTC
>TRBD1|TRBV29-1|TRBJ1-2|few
CSTDRGRSGGYTF
TGCAGCACTGACAGGGGGCGATCGGGGGGCTACACCTTC
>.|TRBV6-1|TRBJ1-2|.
CATSLNYGYTF
TGTGCCACCTCCCTTAACTATGGCTACACCTTC
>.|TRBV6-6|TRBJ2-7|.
CASSYQSNLSGEQYF
TGTGCCAGCAGTTACCAATCCAATTTAAGCGGGGAGCAGTACTTC
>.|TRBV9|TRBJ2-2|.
CASSGAGASTGELFF
TGTGCCAGCAGCGGGGCGGGGGCTTCTACCGGGGAGCTGTTTTTT
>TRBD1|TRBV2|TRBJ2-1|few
CASIPDRVNNEQFF
TGTGCCAGCATCCCGGACAGGGTCAACAATGAGCAGTTCTTC
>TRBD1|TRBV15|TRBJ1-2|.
CATSRDGDSFNYGYTF
TGTGCCACCAGCAGAGATGGGGACAGCTTTAACTATGGCTACACCTTC
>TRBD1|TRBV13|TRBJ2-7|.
CASSSHRGSVNEQYF
TGTGCCAGCAGCTCCCACAGGGGTTCAGTGAACGAGCAGTACTTC
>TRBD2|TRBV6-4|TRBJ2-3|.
CASSSLAGGTDTQYF
TGTGCCAGCAGTTCTCTAGCGGGGGGGACAGATACGCAGTATTTT
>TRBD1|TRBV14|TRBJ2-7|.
CASSQDFRGLTGYYEQYF
TGTGCCAGCAGCCAAGATTTCAGGGGGCTCACGGGGTACTACGAGCAGTACTTC
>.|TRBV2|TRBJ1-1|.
CASSGQRNTEAFF
TGTGCCAGCAGTGGACAGAGGAACACTGAAGCTTTCTTT
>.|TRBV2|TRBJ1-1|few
CASEREGTEAFF
TGTGCCAGCGAAAGAGAGGGCACTGAAGCTTTCTTT
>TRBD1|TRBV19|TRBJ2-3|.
CASRRQGTGTDTQYF
TGTGCCAGTAGGCGGCAGGGGACAGGTACAGATACGCAGTATTTT
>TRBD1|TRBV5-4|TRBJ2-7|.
CASSLAPTGSYEQYF
TGTGCCAGCAGCTTGGCGCCGACAGGGTCCTACGAGCAGTACTTC
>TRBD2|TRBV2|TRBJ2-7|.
CASRAGTSETEQYF
TGTGCCAGCAGGGCCGGGACTAGCGAGACCGAGCAGTACTTC
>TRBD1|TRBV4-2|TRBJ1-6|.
CASSRDRVNSPLHF
TGTGCCAGCAGTCGGGACAGGGTAAATTCACCCCTCCACTTT
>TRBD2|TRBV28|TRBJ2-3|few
CASSLTTSSDTQYF
TGTGCCAGCAGCCTGACGACTAGCAGTGATACGCAGTATTTT
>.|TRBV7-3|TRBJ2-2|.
CASSSTLTGELFF
TGTGCCAGCAGTTCTACCCTCACCGGGGAGCTGTTTTTT
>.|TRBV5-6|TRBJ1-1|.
CASSWGGPNTNTEAFF
TGTGCCAGCAGCTGGGGGGGGCCTAATACGAACACTGAAGCTTTCTTT
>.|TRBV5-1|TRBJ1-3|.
CASSLVPMVQGSGNTIYF
TGCGCCAGCAGCCTAGTCCCCATGGTCCAGGGATCTGGAAACACCATATATTTT
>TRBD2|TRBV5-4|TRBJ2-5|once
CASSLAGAQETQYF
TGTGCCAGCAGTCTAGCGGGGGCCCAAGAGACCCAGTACTTC
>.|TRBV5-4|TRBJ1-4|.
CASSLGSTRQREKLFF
TGTGCCAGCAGCTTAGGTTCGACGCGGCAGAGGGAAAAACTGTTTTTT
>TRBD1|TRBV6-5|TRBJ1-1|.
CASSSPGGAGDEAFF
TGTGCCAGCAGTTCGCCAGGGGGCGCAGGGGATGAAGCTTTCTTT